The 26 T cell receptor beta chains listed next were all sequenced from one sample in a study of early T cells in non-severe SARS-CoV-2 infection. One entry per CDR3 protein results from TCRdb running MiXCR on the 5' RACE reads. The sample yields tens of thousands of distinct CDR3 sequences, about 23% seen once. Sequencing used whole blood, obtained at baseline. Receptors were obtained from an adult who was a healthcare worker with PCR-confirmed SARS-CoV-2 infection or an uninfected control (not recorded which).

CDR3 residues: CASSEGAVAFF. In DNA, the CDR3 is TGTGCCAGCAGCGAGGGGGCTGTAGCTTTCTTT. The rearrangement uses TRBV6-1 and TRBJ1-1; 7 nucleotides align to TRBD1. The CDR3 is 11 residues long. Trimming cost V 6 bases and J 10 bases; bases outside gene matches: 5. Germline V gives CDR1 MNHNS, CDR2 SASEGT.

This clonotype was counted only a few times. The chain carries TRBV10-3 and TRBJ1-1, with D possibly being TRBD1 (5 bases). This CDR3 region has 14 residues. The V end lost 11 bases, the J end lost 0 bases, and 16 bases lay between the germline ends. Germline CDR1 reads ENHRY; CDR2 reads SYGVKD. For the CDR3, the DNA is TGTGCCGCCGCGGGACCGAACATGAACACTGAAGCTTTCTTT. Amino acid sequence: CAAAGPNMNTEAFF.

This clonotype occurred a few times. The CDR3 DNA reads TGTGCCAGCAGGGCACCGGGACTAGCGGGGGGTAACCAATACACAGATACGCAGTATTTT. The encoded protein is CASRAPGLAGGNQYTDTQYF. This sequence joins TRBV7-2 and TRBJ2-3; TRBD2 matches 15 bases. The V gene's germline CDR1 is SGHTA and CDR2 FQGNSA. The CDR3 loop spans 20 amino acids. Trimming cost V 6 bases and J 2 bases; bases outside gene matches: 15.

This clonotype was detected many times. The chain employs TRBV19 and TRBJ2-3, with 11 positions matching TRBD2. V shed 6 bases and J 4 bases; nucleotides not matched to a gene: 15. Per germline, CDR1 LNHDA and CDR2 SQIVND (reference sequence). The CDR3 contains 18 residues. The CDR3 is CASRPIVSSGGLADTQYF. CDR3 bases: TGTGCCAGTAGGCCCATCGTTTCTAGCGGGGGGTTGGCAGATACGCAGTATTTT.

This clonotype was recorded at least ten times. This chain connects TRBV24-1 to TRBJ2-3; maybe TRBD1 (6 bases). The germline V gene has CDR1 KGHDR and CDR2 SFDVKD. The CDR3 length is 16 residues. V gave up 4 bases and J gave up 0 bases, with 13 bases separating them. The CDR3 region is CATSDHRTASTDTQYF. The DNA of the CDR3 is TGTGCCACCAGTGACCACCGGACAGCTAGCACAGATACGCAGTATTTT.

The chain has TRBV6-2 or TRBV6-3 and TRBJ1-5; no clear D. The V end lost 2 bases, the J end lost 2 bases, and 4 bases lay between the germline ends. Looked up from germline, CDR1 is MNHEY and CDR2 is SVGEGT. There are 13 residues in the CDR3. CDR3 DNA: TGTGCCAGCAGTTACGGGGGCAATCAGCCCCAGCATTTT. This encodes CASSYGGNQPQHF.

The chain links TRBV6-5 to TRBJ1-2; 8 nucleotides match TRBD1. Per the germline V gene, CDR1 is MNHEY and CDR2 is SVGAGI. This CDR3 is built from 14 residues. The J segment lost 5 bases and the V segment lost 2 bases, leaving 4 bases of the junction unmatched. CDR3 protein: CASSYQGARYGYTF. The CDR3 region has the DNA TGTGCCAGCAGTTACCAGGGGGCGCGGTATGGCTACACCTTC.

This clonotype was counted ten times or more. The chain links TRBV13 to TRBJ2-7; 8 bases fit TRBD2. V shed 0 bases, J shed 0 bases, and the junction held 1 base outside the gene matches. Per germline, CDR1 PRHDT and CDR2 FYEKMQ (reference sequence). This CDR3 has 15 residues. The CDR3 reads CASSLGGTSSYEQYF. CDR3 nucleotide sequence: TGTGCCAGCAGCTTAGGCGGGACTAGCTCCTACGAGCAGTACTTC. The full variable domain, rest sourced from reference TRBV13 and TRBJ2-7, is AAGVIQSPRHLIKEKRETATLKCYPIPRHDTVYWYQQGPGQDPQFLISFYEKMQSDKGSIPDRFSAQQFSDYHSELNMSSLELGDSALYFCASSLGGTSSYEQYFGPGTRLTVT.

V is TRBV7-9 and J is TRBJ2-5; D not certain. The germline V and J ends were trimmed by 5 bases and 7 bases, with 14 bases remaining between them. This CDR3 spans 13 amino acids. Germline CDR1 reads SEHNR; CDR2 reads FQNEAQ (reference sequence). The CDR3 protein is CASSVQVTGTQYF. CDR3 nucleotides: TGTGCCAGCAGCGTGCAGGTGACCGGGACCCAGTACTTC.

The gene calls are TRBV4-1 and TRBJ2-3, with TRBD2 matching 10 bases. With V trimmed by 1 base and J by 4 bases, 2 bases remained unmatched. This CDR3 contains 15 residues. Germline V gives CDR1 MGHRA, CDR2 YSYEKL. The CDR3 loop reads CASSQGTSGPDTQYF. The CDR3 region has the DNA TGCGCCAGCAGCCAAGGGACTAGCGGCCCAGATACGCAGTATTTT.

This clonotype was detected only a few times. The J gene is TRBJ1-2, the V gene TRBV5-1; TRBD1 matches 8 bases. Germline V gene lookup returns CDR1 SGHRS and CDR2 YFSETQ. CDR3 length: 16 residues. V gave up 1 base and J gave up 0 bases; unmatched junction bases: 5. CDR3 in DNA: TGCGCCAGCAGCTTGACAAGACAGGGGCCTAACTATGGCTACACCTTC. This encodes CASSLTRQGPNYGYTF.

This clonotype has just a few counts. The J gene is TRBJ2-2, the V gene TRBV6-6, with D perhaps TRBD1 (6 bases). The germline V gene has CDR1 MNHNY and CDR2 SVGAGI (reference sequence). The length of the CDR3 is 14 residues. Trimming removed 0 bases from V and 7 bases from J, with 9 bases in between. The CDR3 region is CASSYSTGIGELFF. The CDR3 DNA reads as TGTGCCAGCAGTTACTCCACAGGGATCGGGGAGCTGTTTTTT.

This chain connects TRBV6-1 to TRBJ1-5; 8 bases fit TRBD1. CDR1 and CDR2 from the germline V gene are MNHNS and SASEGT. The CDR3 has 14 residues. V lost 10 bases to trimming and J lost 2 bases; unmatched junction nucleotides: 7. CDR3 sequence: CATNGQGGNQPQHF. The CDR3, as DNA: TGTGCCACCAATGGACAGGGTGGCAATCAGCCCCAGCATTTT.

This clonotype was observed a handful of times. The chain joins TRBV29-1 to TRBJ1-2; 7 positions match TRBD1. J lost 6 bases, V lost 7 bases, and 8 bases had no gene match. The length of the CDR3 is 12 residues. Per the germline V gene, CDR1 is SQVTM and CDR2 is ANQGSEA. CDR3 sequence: CSAQRGPHGYTF. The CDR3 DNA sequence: TGCAGCGCTCAAAGGGGGCCCCATGGCTACACCTTC.

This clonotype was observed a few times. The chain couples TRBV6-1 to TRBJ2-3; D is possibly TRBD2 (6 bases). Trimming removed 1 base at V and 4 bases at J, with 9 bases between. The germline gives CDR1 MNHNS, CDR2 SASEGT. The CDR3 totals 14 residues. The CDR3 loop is CASSEVGGADTQYF. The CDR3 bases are TGTGCCAGCAGTGAAGTGGGGGGAGCAGATACGCAGTATTTT.

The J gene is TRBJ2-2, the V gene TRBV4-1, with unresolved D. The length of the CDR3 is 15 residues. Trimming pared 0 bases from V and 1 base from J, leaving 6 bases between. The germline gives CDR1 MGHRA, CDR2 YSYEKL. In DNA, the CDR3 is TGCGCCAGCAGCCAAGATAGTAGGAACACCGGGGAGCTGTTTTTT. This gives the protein CASSQDSRNTGELFF.

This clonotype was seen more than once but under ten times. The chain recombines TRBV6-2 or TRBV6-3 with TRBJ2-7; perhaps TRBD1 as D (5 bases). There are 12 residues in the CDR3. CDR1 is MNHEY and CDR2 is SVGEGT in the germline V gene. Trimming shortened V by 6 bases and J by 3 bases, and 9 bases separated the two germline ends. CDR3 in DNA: TGTGCCAGCAGCCCAGGGTACTACGAGCAGTACTTC. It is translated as CASSPGYYEQYF.

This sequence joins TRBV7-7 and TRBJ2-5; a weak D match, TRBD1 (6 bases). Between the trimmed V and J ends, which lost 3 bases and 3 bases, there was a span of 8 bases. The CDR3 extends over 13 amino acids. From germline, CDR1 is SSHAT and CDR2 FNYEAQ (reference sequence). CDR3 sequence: CASSFAGEETQYF. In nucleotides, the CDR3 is TGTGCCAGCAGCTTCGCAGGGGAAGAGACCCAGTACTTC.

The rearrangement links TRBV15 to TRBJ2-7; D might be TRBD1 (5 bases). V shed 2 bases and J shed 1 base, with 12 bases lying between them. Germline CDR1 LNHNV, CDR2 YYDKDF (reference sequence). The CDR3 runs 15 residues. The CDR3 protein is CATSRSREVSYEQYF. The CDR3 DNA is TGTGCCACCAGCAGAAGCAGGGAAGTATCCTACGAGCAGTACTTC.

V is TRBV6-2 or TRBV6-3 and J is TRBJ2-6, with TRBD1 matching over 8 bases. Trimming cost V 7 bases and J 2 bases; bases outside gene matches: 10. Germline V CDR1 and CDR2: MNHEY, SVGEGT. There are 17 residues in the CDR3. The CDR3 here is CASIYRDRNAGANVLTF. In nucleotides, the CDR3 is TGTGCCAGCATCTACAGGGACAGGAATGCTGGGGCCAACGTCCTGACTTTC.

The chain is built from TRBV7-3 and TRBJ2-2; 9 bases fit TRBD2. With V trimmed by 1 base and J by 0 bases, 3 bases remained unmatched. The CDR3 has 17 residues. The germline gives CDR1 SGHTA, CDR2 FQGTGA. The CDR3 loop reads CASSLIAGAPNTGELFF. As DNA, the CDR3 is TGTGCCAGCAGCTTAATAGCGGGGGCACCGAACACCGGGGAGCTGTTTTTT.

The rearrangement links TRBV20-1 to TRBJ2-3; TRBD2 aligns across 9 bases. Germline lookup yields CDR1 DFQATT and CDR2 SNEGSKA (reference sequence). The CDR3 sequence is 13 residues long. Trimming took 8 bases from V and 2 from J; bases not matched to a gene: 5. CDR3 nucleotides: TGCAGTATTCAGCGGGGGGTCACAGATACGCAGTATTTT. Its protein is CSIQRGVTDTQYF.

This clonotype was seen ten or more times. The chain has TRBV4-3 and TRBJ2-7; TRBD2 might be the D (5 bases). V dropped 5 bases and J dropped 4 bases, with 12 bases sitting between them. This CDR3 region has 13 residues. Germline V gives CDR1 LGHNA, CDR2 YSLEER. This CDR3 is CASSSTPGYEQYF. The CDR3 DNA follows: TGCGCCAGCAGCTCTACCCCGGGGTACGAGCAGTACTTC.

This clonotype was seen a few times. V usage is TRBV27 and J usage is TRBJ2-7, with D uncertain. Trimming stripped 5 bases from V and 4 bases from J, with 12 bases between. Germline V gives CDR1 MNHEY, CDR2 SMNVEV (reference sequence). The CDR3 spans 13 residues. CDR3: CASSVRVGYEQYF. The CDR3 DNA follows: TGTGCCAGCAGTGTTAGAGTGGGGTACGAGCAGTACTTC.

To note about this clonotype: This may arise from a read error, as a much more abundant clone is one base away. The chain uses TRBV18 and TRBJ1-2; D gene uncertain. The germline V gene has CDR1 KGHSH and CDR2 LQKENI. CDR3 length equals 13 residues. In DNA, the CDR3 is TGTGCCAGCTCACCACAGGGTCTTTATGGCTGCACCTTC. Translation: CASSPQGLYGCTF. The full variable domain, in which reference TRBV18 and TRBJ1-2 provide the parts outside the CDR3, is NAGVMQNPRHLVRRRGQEARLRCSPMKGHSHVYWYRQLPEEGLKFMVYLQKENIIDESGMPKERFSAEFPKEGPSILRIQQVVRGDSAAYFCASSPQGLYGCTFGSGTRLTVV.

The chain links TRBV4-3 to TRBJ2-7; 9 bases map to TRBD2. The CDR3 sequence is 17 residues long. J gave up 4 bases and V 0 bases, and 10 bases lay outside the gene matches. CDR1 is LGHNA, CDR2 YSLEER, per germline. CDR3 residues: CASSQEAPLAGSYEQYF. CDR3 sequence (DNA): TGCGCCAGCAGCCAAGAAGCCCCCCTAGCGGGGAGTTACGAGCAGTACTTC.